The 21 T cell receptor beta chains below all came from one sample that was sequenced in a study of breast tumors, draining lymph nodes, adjacent tissues. Samples came from axillary lymph nodes draining the breast cancer. MiXCR was run by TCRdb on the multiplex PCR reads, yielding one entry per CDR3 protein. The sample yields about 270,000 distinct CDR3 sequences, over 25% seen once. The sample taken for sequencing was axillary lymph node tissue. Receptors originate from a female donor with breast cancer. Some clones in this sample may be carry-over from other donors' samples.

Worth noting for this clonotype: A clone one base away is much larger, so this may be a read error. J is TRBJ2-1 and V is TRBV11-2, with D hard to call. The CDR3 has 13 residues. The V gene's germline CDR1 is SGHAT and CDR2 FQNNGV. V lost 5 bases and J 11 bases, leaving 16 bases between the germline ends. CDR3 bases: TGTGCCAGCAGCCCACCCTACCCAGGCAAGCAGTTCTTC. Translated, it gives CASSPPYPGKQFF.

The chain has TRBV6-2 or TRBV6-3 and TRBJ2-7, with D tentatively TRBD1 (5 bases). Trimming left V 0 bases short and J 3 bases short, with 12 bases between. CDR1 is MNHEY, CDR2 SVGEGT, per germline. This CDR3 comprises 15 residues. CDR3: CASSYSTGLLYEQYF. CDR3 in DNA: TGTGCCAGCAGTTACTCAACAGGTCTCCTCTACGAGCAGTACTTC.

There are many counts of this clonotype. The chain combines TRBV6-1 with TRBJ2-1; 10 bases are shared with TRBD2. V lost 6 bases and J lost 14; bases outside the gene matches: 4. The CDR3 has 11 amino acids. From germline, CDR1 is MNHNS and CDR2 SASEGT. The CDR3: CASRRSGREFF. The CDR3 DNA sequence: TGTGCCAGCAGGAGAAGCGGGAGGGAGTTCTTC.

This clonotype has more than one count but fewer than ten. This may come from a read error, since a much larger clone is one base off. The chain couples TRBV20-1 to TRBJ2-1, with 9 bases aligning to TRBD2. There are 14 residues in the CDR3. Germline-derived CDR1 and CDR2 are DFQATT and SNEGSKA (reference sequence). The CDR3 DNA follows: TGCAGTGCTAGAGCCCTAGCGGGGTACACTGAGCAGTTCTTC. Protein sequence: CSARALAGYTEQFF.

The CDR3 protein is CSARKPGTDAYEQYF. CDR3 nucleotides: TGCAGTGCTAGAAAACCCGGGACCGACGCCTACGAGCAGTACTTC. The V and J genes are TRBV20-1 and TRBJ2-7, with D possibly being TRBD1 or TRBD2 (5 bases each). V lost 2 bases and J lost 2, with 16 bases in between. Looked up from germline, CDR1 is DFQATT and CDR2 is SNEGSKA (reference sequence). This CDR3 has 15 residues.

This clonotype was detected only a few times. The chain has TRBV12-3 or TRBV12-4 and TRBJ1-2; D possibly corresponds to TRBD1 (5 bases). Trimming cost V 5 bases and J 10 bases, with 11 bases left between them. The CDR3 length is 11 residues. The CDR3 spells CASSHGADYTF. CDR3 DNA: TGTGCCAGCAGTCACGGGGCCGACTACACCTTC.

Ten or more counts support this clonotype. The chain couples TRBV30 to TRBJ1-2; a weak D match, TRBD1 (6 bases). This CDR3 contains 13 residues. The germline V gene has CDR1 GTSNPN and CDR2 SVGIG (reference sequence). The ends were cut back, 2 bases at V and 5 bases at J, with 12 bases in the middle. The CDR3 sequence: CAWSLGTLYGYTF. CDR3 nucleotides: TGTGCCTGGAGTCTCGGGACACTTTATGGCTACACCTTC.

The chain joins TRBV7-3 to TRBJ1-1, with 7 nucleotides matching TRBD1. In germline, CDR1 is SGHTA, CDR2 FQGTGA. Germline trimming cut 5 bases from V and 5 bases from J; bases unmatched to any gene: 8. The CDR3 is 14 residues long. The CDR3 nucleotides read TGTGCCAGCAGCGCAACAGGGGAGATGACTGAAGCTTTCTTT. It codes for CASSATGEMTEAFF.

This clonotype was recorded at least ten times. The rearrangement uses TRBV2 and TRBJ2-3; unclear D gene. This CDR3 has 13 amino acids. V shed 6 bases and J shed 5 bases, with 12 bases lying between them. Germline V CDR1 and CDR2: SNHLY, FYNNEI. The CDR3 bases are TGTGCCAGCAGCCTTTCCCTAGAAGATACGCAGTATTTT. Translated, it gives CASSLSLEDTQYF.

This clonotype has ten or more counts. The chain is built from TRBV7-2 and TRBJ2-1; 8 bases are shared with TRBD2. Trimming at V came to 0 bases and at J to 7 bases, leaving 2 bases not matched to a gene. The CDR3 is made up of 14 amino acids. Germline V gene data show CDR1 as SGHTA and CDR2 as FQGNSA. CDR3 sequence reads: CASSLAGTRNEQFF. The DNA for the CDR3 is TGTGCCAGCAGCTTAGCTGGGACTAGGAATGAGCAGTTCTTC.

In its sample, this clonotype was seen many times. This chain joins TRBV12-3 or TRBV12-4 and TRBJ2-1; D uncertain. The V end lost 5 bases, the J end lost 10 bases, and 9 bases lay between the germline ends. CDR3 length equals 11 residues. The CDR3 region has the DNA TGTGCCAGCAGTATAACTGCCGAGCAGTTCTTC. Its translation: CASSITAEQFF.

This chain links TRBV2 with TRBJ2-2, with D possibly being TRBD1 or TRBD2 (6 bases each). This CDR3 comprises 15 residues. Trimming took off 3 bases at V and 6 bases at J, with 14 bases between the two ends. Germline V lookup: CDR1 SNHLY, CDR2 FYNNEI. CDR3 in amino acids: CASSDLGGPAGELFF. CDR3 sequence (DNA): TGTGCCAGCAGTGATTTGGGGGGCCCGGCCGGGGAGCTGTTTTTT. Supplemented by reference TRBV2 and TRBJ2-2, the full variable domain reads EPEVTQTPSHQVTQMGQEVILRCVPISNHLYFYWYRQILGQKVEFLVSFYNNEISEKSEIFDDQFSVERPDGSNFTLKIRSTKLEDSAMYFCASSDLGGPAGELFFGEGSRLTVL.

The genes are TRBV15 and TRBJ1-5; 9 bases fit TRBD1. The CDR3 runs 15 residues. The V gene end was trimmed by 4 bases and the J gene end by 5 bases; junction bases not matched to a gene: 6. Germline V gene data show CDR1 as LNHNV and CDR2 as YYDKDF (reference sequence). CDR3 protein: CATSNRGQGYQPQHF. The DNA of the CDR3 is TGTGCCACCAGCAACAGGGGGCAAGGCTATCAGCCCCAGCATTTT.

The V call is TRBV11-3, the J call TRBJ1-3; D is unresolved. The germline V and J ends were trimmed by 8 bases and 0 bases, with 8 bases remaining between them. Germline-derived CDR1 and CDR2 are SGHNT and YENEEA. This CDR3 contains 13 residues. The CDR3 loop reads CASREDSGNTIYF. The CDR3 DNA reads TGTGCCAGCCGGGAGGACTCTGGAAACACCATATATTTT.

This clonotype was recorded at least ten times. The chain recombines TRBV7-2 with TRBJ2-7; TRBD2 matches 15 bases. This CDR3 region has 16 residues. Germline V gene data show CDR1 as SGHTA and CDR2 as FQGNSA. Trimming at V came to 1 base and at J to 3 bases, leaving 1 base not matched to a gene. The DNA for the CDR3 is TGTGCCAGCAGCTTAGGGACTAGCGGGAGGGTCTACGAGCAGTACTTC. Translating it yields CASSLGTSGRVYEQYF.

In this sample, this clonotype turned up many times. The rearrangement uses TRBV19 and TRBJ2-1; the D call may be TRBD1 or TRBD2 (6 bases each). The V end was cut by 2 bases, the J end by 10 bases, with 9 bases between. Germline V gene lookup returns CDR1 LNHDA and CDR2 SQIVND (reference sequence). This CDR3 comprises 12 residues. The CDR3 region is CASSIIGGEQFF. In nucleotides, the CDR3 is TGTGCCAGTAGTATAATAGGGGGGGAGCAGTTCTTC.

This clonotype was observed a single time. The chain joins TRBV10-1 to TRBJ1-5, with D perhaps matching TRBD1 (5 bases). CDR3 length equals 13 residues. V was shortened by 6 bases and J by 13 bases, with 19 bases between the two germline ends. Germline V gene data show CDR1 as WNHNN and CDR2 as SYGVQD (reference sequence). The CDR3 sequence is CASSDTIGTAQHF. CDR3 sequence (DNA): TGCGCCAGCAGCGACACCATCGGGACGGCACAGCATTTT.

Comment on this clonotype: A much larger clone differs by one base, so this may be a read error. The V gene is TRBV10-1, the J gene TRBJ2-4; D may be TRBD1 (6 bases). The CDR3 totals 16 residues. Germline values: CDR1 WNHNN, CDR2 SYGVQD (reference sequence). CDR3 coding DNA: TGCGCCAGCAGTGAGTCGACAGGCGCAGCCGAAAACATTCAGTACTTC. It is translated as CASSESTGAAENIQYF.

This clonotype has a count of ten or more. CDR3: CASSLRGKSDTQYF. DNA for the CDR3: TGTGCCAGCAGCTTAAGAGGGAAATCAGATACGCAGTATTTT. The chain recombines TRBV7-6 with TRBJ2-3, with TRBD2 as a possible D gene (5 bases). Trimming pared 2 bases from V and 4 bases from J, leaving 10 bases between. The CDR3 covers 14 residues. The germline CDR1 and CDR2 sequences are SGHVS and FNYEAQ.

This clonotype was counted ten times or more. The chain links TRBV19 to TRBJ2-1, with 13 bases aligning to TRBD2. The CDR3 runs to 18 residues. Per the germline V gene, CDR1 is LNHDA and CDR2 is SQIVND (reference sequence). Trimming cost V 9 bases and J 1 base; bases outside gene matches: 12. In DNA form, the CDR3 reads TGTGCCAGCCAGGACCGGCGGACTAGCGGGGGTTCCTACAATGAGCAGTTCTTC. Protein sequence: CASQDRRTSGGSYNEQFF.

Details on this clonotype: The junction departs from germline at one end; a sequencing error may be responsible. This chain uses TRBV24-1 with TRBJ1-4, with 9 bases fitting TRBD1. The CDR3 sequence is 17 residues long. Germline CDR1 KGHDR, CDR2 SFDVKD. The CDR3 region is CATSDGGQGATNEKLSF. The DNA of the CDR3 is TGTGCCACCAGTGATGGGGGACAGGGCGCAACTAATGAAAAACTGTCTTTT.